Sequencing of this TCR beta chain was carried out in a study of blood T cell repertoires in COVID-19 (dated by TCRdb to the early 2020s). About the full investigation: Collaborator samples came from the United States, Italy and Spain and covered acute and convalescent phases of COVID-19. The prospective study material was composed of cDNA or gDNA derived from T cells, B-cell-depleted T cells, or PBMCs. Subjects who had been exposed to COVID-19, were actively infected with it, or had recovered from it provided the deeply sampled blood TCRbeta repertoires that made up the dataset. The repertoires were released in a freely available public database intended as a resource for research on the immune response to SARS-CoV-2. Samples came from the ongoing ImmuneRACE study (first 160 participants) plus 1,254 subjects from 6 global collaborators. Nearly every sample came with metadata listing a de-identified subject ID, COVID-19 status, age in years and sex. HLA class I and class II types, where available, came from metadata supplied by the sample provider rather than from assay-based typing.

TCRbeta CDR3 regions were amplified from genomic DNA using the immunoSEQ Assay, a bias-controlled multiplex PCR. As for the original processing: Within the assay, amplification of reference gene primers was used to estimate how many nucleated cells each sample contained. Sequence reads were collapsed and filtered to measure the absolute abundance of every unique TCRbeta CDR3 rearrangement. For each sample, productive Simpson clonality was calculated by taking the square root of Simpson's diversity index across productive rearrangements. TCRdb mirrors the immuneACCESS table, restricted to in-frame sequences. Some clones are absent from its copies; in checked studies, under half trace to an unresolved V gene, and the reason for the others is unknown. D and trimming were read from the DNA, whereas the V and J calls and clone size are those reported in that table. In this sample the table shows 150,000 to 200,000 clones, roughly 87% of which occur a single time. The ten biggest clones cover 2% to 2.5% of the sample.

The CDR3 starts with the cysteine, ends with the phenylalanine, and has 15 residues. Here the CDR3 DNA is all that survives: 45 bases in frame from base 1. CDR1 and CDR2 were assigned from the germline V gene (reference sequence) as WNHNN and SYGVQD. The germline V and J ends show losses of 7 bases and 0 bases respectively, and no gene match explains 8 bases of the junction. This clone was seen a handful of times. Its antigen is currently not known. Base-call qualities are not available, and no considerably larger clone is one nucleotide away. Participants in the prospective study were enrolled through a virtual design, were aged roughly 18 to 100 years, and lived in about 25 United States geographic areas. In the prospective study, participants were assigned to cohorts based on the clinical history participants reported in a screening survey and a study questionnaire. ImmuneRACE Cohort 3 recovered participants were defined by two consecutive negative NP/OP PCR tests, healthcare professional clearance, or symptom resolution. In the prospective study, mobile phlebotomists collected whole blood, serum and a nasopharyngeal or oropharyngeal swab from each participant. Participants in the prospective study had the option to provide additional blood draws and questionnaires over a roughly 2-month period. Prospective study blood samples were shipped either frozen or at room temperature before DNA extraction.

Broader findings and caveats from the paper: How much clinical and demographic metadata was included differed by source and by participant, and the metadata was provided uncurated.

This receptor was taken from a woman aged 25 to 39 who had recovered from COVID-19. Rearrangement joined TRBV10-1 to TRBJ1-1, and TRBD1 matches 7 of the central bases. The specimen was PBMCs or T cells enriched from blood (not recorded which). The DNA sequence reads TGCGCCAGCATAGAGGGGGCCCTTTTGAACACTGAAGCTTTCTTT. Translation gives CASIEGALLNTEAFF.